This TCR beta chain is from a study of T cell responses to AZD1222 COVID-19 vaccine. General study results and limits: Vaccination with two AZD1222 doses was followed by a rise in Spike-specific TCR breadth and depth. It should be noted that donors were predominantly white British and more often female, and clonal diversity was possibly underestimated. Of spike-specific TCRs, nearly half reportedly target regions left unmutated in variants. The study identified only five or six AZD1222 recipients as seropositive at baseline.

Sequencing used immunoSEQ multiplex PCR; TCRdb keeps in-frame clones, though not all of them. This table has 130,000 or so clones, roughly 89% appearing once. This clone has a single count. Antigen: not known. V lost 1 base and J 5 bases, leaving 6 bases between the germline ends. Per the germline V gene, CDR1 is LNHNV and CDR2 is YYDKDF (reference sequence). The CDR3 contains 12 residues. This clonotype originated in an adult in good health. The sample was peripheral blood, taken on day 0 of AZD1222 vaccination. The chain recombines TRBV15 with TRBJ2-7; D uncertain. Here the CDR3 reads CATSRGSDEQYF. The CDR3, as DNA: TGTGCCACCAGCAGAGGGAGTGACGAGCAGTACTTC.